Below are 23 T cell receptor beta chains sequenced from a single sample in a study of T cells in Graves' hyperthyroidism and ophthalmopathy. RNA transcripts provided the source from which TCR beta CDR3 regions were amplified. RT-PCR in the first round (using the HTBI primer set) targeted the TCR CDR3. TCRdb itself ran the multiplex PCR reads through MiXCR, one entry per CDR3 protein. The table includes approximately 870,000 distinct CDR3 sequences, 38% detected once. The sequencing input was blood. The receptors originated from a man between 18 and 29 years old with Graves' hyperthyroidism.

As to this clonotype: At one end, the junction sequence differs from germline, possibly due to a read error. The rearrangement links TRBV4-1 to TRBJ1-1; possible D gene TRBD1, 5 bases. Germline CDR1 is MGHRA and CDR2 is YSYEKL. The length of the CDR3 is 17 residues. The CDR3 region has the DNA TGCGCCAACAGCCAAGGTCCCCTCCAGGGCTTGAACACTGAAGCTTTCTTT. Translation: CANSQGPLQGLNTEAFF.

Regarding this clonotype: Without the conserved terminal phenylalanine or tryptophan, this CDR3 likely stems from a read error. No DNA is shown, since the ends of the CDR3 on it are uncertain; the CDR3 is the one TCRdb lists. V usage is TRBV7-6 and J usage is TRBJ1-3; TRBD1, the table's D call, lacks a check against the DNA. Germline V gives CDR1 SGHVS, CDR2 FNYEAQ. The CDR3 is made up of 8 amino acids, end residues included. The CDR3 protein is CASSVTGV.

The table lists this clonotype with many counts. V and J are TRBV20-1 and TRBJ2-5; TRBD2 is a possible D gene (6 bases). The CDR3 length is 14 residues. V lost 3 bases to trimming and J lost 1 base, with 12 bases between them. Germline V gene lookup returns CDR1 DFQATT and CDR2 SNEGSKA (reference sequence). CDR3 nucleotides: TGCAGTGCTAGGGGGAGGTTGGTCCAAGAGACCCAGTACTTC. This encodes CSARGRLVQETQYF.

The J gene is TRBJ2-5, the V gene TRBV5-8; D is undetermined. The CDR3 covers 13 residues. From germline, CDR1 is SGHTS and CDR2 YDEGEE. Trimming stripped 0 bases from V and 6 bases from J, with 9 bases between. The CDR3 DNA reads TGTGCCAGCAGCTTGGTAGGCTCGAAGACCCAGTACTTC. Its protein is CASSLVGSKTQYF.

V is TRBV7-9 and J is TRBJ2-7, with 7 bases matching TRBD2. V shed 2 bases and J 3 bases; nucleotides not matched to a gene: 7. The CDR3 runs 15 residues. The V gene's germline CDR1 is SEHNR and CDR2 FQNEAQ (reference sequence). The CDR3 DNA reads as TGTGCCAGCAGCTTAAATCGGGGGGACCTCTACGAGCAGTACTTC. This encodes CASSLNRGDLYEQYF. The full variable domain, in which reference TRBV7-9 and TRBJ2-7 provide the parts outside the CDR3, is DTGVSQNPRHKITKRGQNVTFRCDPISEHNRLYWYRQTLGQGPEFLTYFQNEAQLEKSRLLSDRFSAERPKGSFSTLEIQRTEQGDSAMYLCASSLNRGDLYEQYFGPGTRLTVT.

The table lists this clonotype with a few counts. The chain employs TRBV7-2 and TRBJ1-3; D unclear. V dropped 8 bases and J dropped 3 bases, with 14 bases sitting between them. CDR1 is SGHTA and CDR2 is FQGNSA in the germline V gene. This CDR3 region has 14 residues. The CDR3 is CASGLAGYGNTIYF. The CDR3 coding sequence is TGTGCCAGCGGACTAGCGGGATATGGAAACACCATATATTTT. The entire variable domain, with the rest obtained from reference TRBV7-2 and TRBJ1-3, is as follows: GAGVSQSPSNKVTEKGKDVELRCDPISGHTALYWYRQSLGQGLEFLIYFQGNSAPDKSGLPSDRFSAERTGGSVSTLTIQRTQQEDSAVYLCASGLAGYGNTIYFGEGSWLTVV.

The rearrangement uses TRBV19 and TRBJ1-5; 8 positions match TRBD1. The V and J ends lost 5 bases and 6 bases, in that order; junction bases with no gene match: 6. This CDR3 has 14 amino acids. Germline CDR1 LNHDA, CDR2 SQIVND (reference sequence). For the CDR3, the DNA is TGTGCCAGTAGTGCGGACAGGGTTGCTCAGCCCCAGCATTTT. It specifies CASSADRVAQPQHF.

A few counts support this clonotype. This chain joins TRBV7-2 and TRBJ2-7, with 8 bases lining up with TRBD2. The J segment lost 2 bases and the V segment lost 3 bases, leaving 15 bases of the junction unmatched. This CDR3 region has 18 residues. CDR1 and CDR2 (germline): SGHTA, FQGNSA. The CDR3 loop is CASSLGKLRLANTYEQYF. Written as DNA, the CDR3 is TGTGCCAGCAGCTTGGGTAAACTGAGACTAGCGAATACCTACGAGCAGTACTTC.

The chain combines TRBV29-1 with TRBJ1-2; D is ambiguous. Germline CDR1 and CDR2: SQVTM and ANQGSEA. The CDR3 has 11 amino acids. Trimming cost V 3 bases and J 6 bases, with 8 bases left between them. The CDR3 DNA follows: TGCAGCGTTGATAATGGGAATGGCTACACCTTC. Protein sequence: CSVDNGNGYTF.

Comment on this clonotype: One end of the junction is discordant with germline, which a read error may explain. V is TRBV5-1 and J is TRBJ1-4, with 8 nucleotides matching TRBD1. CDR3 length: 14 residues. Germline values: CDR1 SGHRS, CDR2 YFSETQ. CDR3 protein: CASSSDRGSEKLFF. CDR3 DNA sequence: TGTGCCAGCAGCTCCGACAGGGGCAGTGAAAAACTGTTTTTT.

About this clonotype: A read error is likely, as this CDR3 ends without the conserved phenylalanine or tryptophan. V is TRBV6-1 and J is TRBJ1-1; the match to TRBD1 covers 7 bases. The CDR3 has 14 residues. The V gene's germline CDR1 is MNHNS and CDR2 SASEGT. J was trimmed by 4 bases and V by 4 bases; bases with no gene match: 6. This CDR3 reads CASSVSDRPTEAFL. DNA for the CDR3: TGTGCCAGCAGTGTATCGGACAGGCCCACTGAAGCTTTCCTT.

This clonotype came up many times. The chain joins TRBV7-6 to TRBJ2-7, with 9 bases identical to TRBD2. This CDR3 region has 14 residues. CDR1 is SGHVS, CDR2 FNYEAQ, per germline. Trimming cost V 2 bases and J 5 bases; bases outside gene matches: 4. The CDR3 DNA reads TGTGCCAGCAGCTTAAGAGCGGGAGGCGACGAGCAGTACTTC. Protein sequence: CASSLRAGGDEQYF.

There are many counts of this clonotype. The chain couples TRBV7-2 to TRBJ1-2; the D gene is possibly TRBD1 (6 bases). This CDR3 region has 13 residues. V was pared by 5 bases and J by 4 bases, with 11 bases between. Germline V lookup: CDR1 SGHTA, CDR2 FQGNSA. CDR3: CASSRRQAYGYTF. Here the CDR3 DNA reads TGTGCCAGCAGCCGACGACAGGCCTATGGCTACACCTTC.

This clonotype was recorded at least ten times. This sequence joins TRBV10-3 and TRBJ2-7; a weak D match, TRBD1 (6 bases). The CDR3 extends over 15 amino acids. Trimming took 0 bases from V and 7 from J, leaving 16 bases between them. Germline CDR1 ENHRY, CDR2 SYGVKD. CDR3 DNA sequence: TGTGCCATCAGTGAGTCGGATAACAGGGAAGGAGAGCAGTACTTC. Its translation: CAISESDNREGEQYF.

This sequence joins TRBV9 and TRBJ2-7, with TRBD1 matching over 11 bases. The germline V gene has CDR1 SGDLS and CDR2 YYNGEE. The junction had 5 bases not matched to a gene; V was cut back by 0 bases and J by 3 bases. There are 16 residues in the CDR3. In nucleotides, the CDR3 is TGTGCCAGCAGCGTAGCTACGGGACAGGGGGTCTACGAGCAGTACTTC. Translated: CASSVATGQGVYEQYF.

Worth noting for this clonotype: With a much larger clone just one base away, this may be a read error. The CDR3 region has the DNA TGTGCCATCAGTGACGCCGGGACGGATGGCTACACCTTC. Encoded protein: CAISDAGTDGYTF. The chain combines TRBV10-3 with TRBJ1-2, with a tentative D call TRBD1 (5 bases). The CDR3 is 13 amino acids. Trimming pared 3 bases from V and 6 bases from J, leaving 11 bases between. Germline loops: CDR1 ENHRY, CDR2 SYGVKD.

V usage is TRBV5-4 and J usage is TRBJ2-2; tentatively, D is TRBD2 (7 bases). Per the germline V gene, CDR1 is SGHNT and CDR2 is YYREEE (reference sequence). This CDR3 spans 14 amino acids. V lost 4 bases and J lost 9, with 16 bases in between. CDR3 loop: CASSPTGGVRELFF. In nucleotides, the CDR3 is TGTGCCAGCAGCCCCACGGGGGGCGTCCGGGAGCTGTTTTTT.

Only a few counts were recorded for this clonotype. V usage is TRBV6-5 and J usage is TRBJ2-2; weak D call: TRBD1 (6 bases). Trimming stripped 2 bases from V and 8 bases from J, with 6 bases between. The CDR3 has 12 amino acids. Germline V gene lookup returns CDR1 MNHEY and CDR2 SVGAGI. CDR3 sequence: CASSYDRGELFF. DNA for the CDR3: TGTGCCAGCAGTTACGACAGGGGGGAGCTGTTTTTT.

With regard to this clonotype: It may be a read error: a sequence one base away is much more abundant. This CDR3 is CASSVGTREAEAFF. CDR3 in DNA: TGTGCCAGCAGCGTAGGAACAAGGGAGGCTGAAGCTTTCTTT. The chain employs TRBV9 and TRBJ1-1; no firm D call. This CDR3 has 14 amino acids. The V gene lost 0 bases and the J gene lost 6 bases, with 12 bases spanning the gap. Germline loops: CDR1 SGDLS, CDR2 YYNGEE.

This clonotype was counted at least ten times. This chain joins TRBV7-9 and TRBJ2-5; 9 positions match TRBD2. The CDR3 is 14 residues long. V was pared by 1 base and J by 9 bases, with 6 bases of the junction left unmatched. Germline CDR1 is SEHNR and CDR2 is FQNEAQ (reference sequence). The CDR3, as DNA: TGTGCCAGCAGCTTAGGACTAGCGGACGCGGCCCAGTACTTC. Protein: CASSLGLADAAQYF.

This clonotype was found once. The chain is built from TRBV6-2 or TRBV6-3 and TRBJ1-1; unclear D gene. Trimming stripped 4 bases from V and 2 bases from J, with 11 bases between. The CDR3 contains 14 residues. Germline CDR1 MNHEY, CDR2 SVGEGT. The chain's CDR3 is CASSLRLINTEAFF. As DNA, the CDR3 is TGTGCCAGCAGTTTGAGACTTATCAACACTGAAGCTTTCTTT.

V usage is TRBV9 and J usage is TRBJ1-1, with TRBD1 matching over 9 bases. J lost 1 base, V lost 9 bases, and 13 bases had no gene match. CDR1 and CDR2 (germline): SGDLS, YYNGEE. The length of the CDR3 is 16 residues. The chain's CDR3 is CAILSRDRDWNTEAFF. CDR3 bases: TGTGCCATCCTGTCCCGGGACAGGGACTGGAACACTGAAGCTTTCTTT.

There are many counts of this clonotype. The chain is built from TRBV7-6 and TRBJ1-1; no reliable D call. Germline CDR1 SGHVS, CDR2 FNYEAQ. The V gene lost 5 bases and the J gene lost 0 bases, with 10 bases spanning the gap. The CDR3 has 14 amino acids. Here the CDR3 DNA reads TGTGCCAGCAGCCCAAACAGCGTGAACACTGAAGCTTTCTTT. This gives the protein CASSPNSVNTEAFF.